These T cell receptor beta chains were read from a single sample in a study of blood T cell repertoires in COVID-19. Assay: immunoSEQ multiplex PCR; the TCRdb copy retains only in-frame clones and omits some. The data hold around 140,000 clones, with over 80% observed a single time. Specimen: peripheral blood. The receptors stem from a man over 45 who had recovered from COVID-19. Both conserved end residues are trimmed from each CDR3. Each record gives: CDR3 length, V gene, CDR3 protein.

cdr3_length: 11
v_call: TRBV28
cdr3_aa: ASTPQRNQPQH

cdr3_length: 13
v_call: TRBV29-1
cdr3_aa: SVAPISGGPDIQY

cdr3_length: 11
v_call: TRBV5-6
cdr3_aa: ASSWDTQETQY

cdr3_length: 15
v_call: TRBV15
cdr3_aa: ATSRDVRDRGGQPQH

cdr3_length: 11
v_call: TRBV5-4
cdr3_aa: ASSFPSGRTQY

cdr3_length: 13
v_call: TRBV5-1
cdr3_aa: ASSPRSNSYNEQF

cdr3_length: 13
v_call: TRBV7-2
cdr3_aa: ASSLVGLATDTQY

cdr3_length: 13
v_call: TRBV5-1
cdr3_aa: ASSTKQGTNTEAF

cdr3_length: 13
v_call: TRBV6-4
cdr3_aa: ASSEGRGPTDTQY

cdr3_length: 16
v_call: TRBV10-3
cdr3_aa: AISLGQGAYSYGYEQY

cdr3_length: 17
v_call: TRBV15
cdr3_aa: ATSRDFRGQKEDNEKLF

cdr3_length: 14
v_call: TRBV5-4
cdr3_aa: ASSLGPDRVQETQY

cdr3_length: 11
v_call: TRBV7-9
cdr3_aa: ASRSTGDTEAF

cdr3_length: 9
v_call: TRBV5-8
cdr3_aa: ASSFRVPQH

cdr3_length: 12
v_call: TRBV2
cdr3_aa: ASSDLGQGYGYT

cdr3_length: 14
v_call: TRBV7-2
cdr3_aa: ASSFSGLRSYNEQF

cdr3_length: 12
v_call: TRBV5-1
cdr3_aa: ASSPTGRREKLF

cdr3_length: 15
v_call: TRBV4-2
cdr3_aa: ASSQEGAGGGNQPQH

cdr3_length: 12
v_call: TRBV5-5
cdr3_aa: ASSSGTGAYEQY

cdr3_length: 14
v_call: TRBV7-7
cdr3_aa: ASSLATSGVGETQY

cdr3_length: 15
v_call: TRBV27
cdr3_aa: ASSSTSSGVSTDTQY

cdr3_length: 14
v_call: TRBV5-6
cdr3_aa: ASSGRTGSVGETQY

cdr3_length: 13
v_call: TRBV2
cdr3_aa: ASSEWSGIGQPQH

cdr3_length: 15
v_call: TRBV5-6
cdr3_aa: ASSLGQGARRYNEQF

cdr3_length: 12
v_call: TRBV6-6
cdr3_aa: ASSYSAGGTEAF

cdr3_length: 13
v_call: TRBV5-5
cdr3_aa: ASSVARDWNYGYT

cdr3_length: 13
v_call: TRBV4-1
cdr3_aa: ASSHPGAGLTEAF

cdr3_length: 13
v_call: TRBV3-1/TRBV3-2
cdr3_aa: ASSRGQGTPYEQY

cdr3_length: 15
v_call: TRBV19
cdr3_aa: ASSRGTGRMKVTEAF

cdr3_length: 10
v_call: TRBV5-6
cdr3_aa: ASSLNRVEAF

cdr3_length: 11
v_call: TRBV19
cdr3_aa: ASSIDRKYGYT

cdr3_length: 11
v_call: TRBV10-3
cdr3_aa: AITQQGDYGYT

cdr3_length: 11
v_call: TRBV6-6
cdr3_aa: ASSYNRATGYT

cdr3_length: 15
v_call: TRBV4-2
cdr3_aa: ASSRGLAGGPEHEQY

cdr3_length: 14
v_call: TRBV5-5
cdr3_aa: ATSGTGPRQNYGYT

cdr3_length: 12
v_call: TRBV5-4
cdr3_aa: ASSPAQGAHGYT

cdr3_length: 14
v_call: TRBV7-2
cdr3_aa: ASSLQGPSSGNTIY

cdr3_length: 11
v_call: TRBV2
cdr3_aa: ATGTGVQETQY

cdr3_length: 11
v_call: TRBV19
cdr3_aa: ASSISGVRSYT

cdr3_length: 13
v_call: TRBV5-1
cdr3_aa: ASSLSGGAPETQY

cdr3_length: 13
v_call: TRBV2
cdr3_aa: ASSFEGDFHYEQY

cdr3_length: 13
v_call: TRBV20-1
cdr3_aa: SASNTGKGNTEAF